One sample yielded the 25 T cell receptor beta chains listed below, sequenced in a study of T cell clones after liver transplantation (dated by TCRdb to about 2019). Library preparation was by the immunoSEQ multiplex PCR assay. The table was pulled from immuneACCESS by TCRdb, which kept in-frame rearrangements only. Such tables lose some clones; where checked, under half of the loss comes from unresolved V genes, and the rest has no known cause. This sample gives tens of thousands of clones in total; 80% of them show up just once. The ten largest clones capture approximately 0.81% of the sample. The sequencing here drew on CD4+ T cells from blood, taken 12 months after liver transplant. These receptors were collected from a human patient who received a liver transplant. Following a transplant, some T cells may be graft donor cells, not patient cells.

This chain uses TRBV28 with TRBJ1-2; a weak D match, TRBD1 (5 bases). The CDR3 spans 15 residues. The V gene lost 4 bases and the J gene lost 1 base, with 13 bases spanning the gap. Looked up from germline, CDR1 is MDHEN and CDR2 is SYDVKM. This CDR3 reads CASSYPARVNYGYTF. The CDR3, as DNA: TGTGCCAGCAGTTACCCCGCCAGGGTTAACTATGGCTACACCTTC.

In DNA form, the CDR3 reads TGTGCCAGCAGCTCACCTGGAGGAAGGGCACGCACAGATACGCAGTATTTT. As protein: CASSSPGGRARTDTQYF. This sequence joins TRBV9 and TRBJ2-3; a weak D match, TRBD2 (5 bases). Germline V CDR1 and CDR2: SGDLS, YYNGEE. V was clipped by 4 bases and J by 1 base, with 19 bases between them. The CDR3 covers 17 residues.

This chain uses TRBV18 with TRBJ2-1; maybe TRBD1 (5 bases). From germline, CDR1 is KGHSH and CDR2 LQKENI. The ends were cut back, 3 bases at V and 7 bases at J, with 19 bases in the middle. The CDR3 totals 16 residues. As DNA, the CDR3 is TGTGCCAGCTCACCTTCCGCAGAACCCAGGGTTAATGAGCAGTTCTTC. It encodes CASSPSAEPRVNEQFF.

The chain links TRBV11-1 to TRBJ2-7; TRBD1 aligns across 7 bases. Trimming removed 2 bases from V and 3 bases from J; junction bases left unmatched: 10. Germline V gene lookup returns CDR1 SGHAT and CDR2 FQDESV (reference sequence). CDR3 length: 16 residues. Here the CDR3 reads CASSLRPGGSFYEQYF. The CDR3 nucleotides read TGTGCCAGCAGCTTAAGGCCAGGGGGAAGCTTCTACGAGCAGTACTTC.

The V gene is TRBV5-1, the J gene TRBJ1-1; the D is unclear. The germline CDR1 and CDR2 sequences are SGHRS and YFSETQ. The CDR3 consists of 16 residues. V was trimmed by 5 bases and J by 0 bases, leaving 17 bases between them. Here the CDR3 DNA reads TGCGCCAGCAGGTCCGGGATAGGTTCCATGAACACTGAAGCTTTCTTT. It yields the protein CASRSGIGSMNTEAFF.

The gene calls are TRBV6-6 and TRBJ2-1; TRBD1 aligns across 11 bases. V was clipped by 5 bases and J by 9 bases; unmatched bases: 6. Looked up from germline, CDR1 is MNHNY and CDR2 is SVGAGI (reference sequence). This CDR3 has 14 amino acids. As DNA, the CDR3 is TGTGCCAGCAGTCCGGGGACAGGGGGTCGTGAGCAGTTCTTC. It yields the protein CASSPGTGGREQFF.

V gene TRBV9 combines with J gene TRBJ2-1; D might be TRBD2 (6 bases). This CDR3 is 14 amino acids long. In germline, CDR1 is SGDLS, CDR2 YYNGEE. V gave up 4 bases and J gave up 6 bases, with 14 bases separating them. CDR3 in amino acids: CASSTRHSGNEQFF. CDR3 coding DNA: TGTGCCAGCAGCACCCGCCATAGCGGCAATGAGCAGTTCTTC.

The rearrangement links TRBV19 to TRBJ2-7; possibly TRBD2 for D (6 bases). From germline, CDR1 is LNHDA and CDR2 SQIVND (reference sequence). This CDR3 has 13 residues. Trimming took 10 bases from V and 2 from J, leaving 15 bases between them. CDR3 DNA: TGTGCCACCGACGGAGGGTCCCCCTACGAGCAGTACTTC. Its translation is CATDGGSPYEQYF.

A single count supports this clone. This sequence joins TRBV5-1 and TRBJ1-1; D might be TRBD1 (5 bases). The V gene lost 2 bases and the J gene lost 1 base, with 15 bases spanning the gap. This CDR3 is built from 16 residues. Germline V gene sequence: CDR1 SGHRS, CDR2 YFSETQ. The CDR3 is CASSLDPGHKNTEAFF. The CDR3 region has the DNA TGCGCCAGCAGCTTAGACCCAGGACACAAGAACACTGAAGCTTTCTTT. Filled out from reference TRBV5-1 and TRBJ1-1, the complete variable domain reads KAGVTQTPRYLIKTRGQQVTLSCSPISGHRSVSWYQQTPGQGLQFLFEYFSETQRNKGNFPGRFSGRQFSNSRSEMNVSTLELGDSALYLCASSLDPGHKNTEAFFGQGTRLTVV.

The chain recombines TRBV7-6 with TRBJ1-1, with 9 bases fitting TRBD1. CDR3 length: 14 amino acids. V dropped 5 bases and J dropped 1; count of bases not matched to a gene: 2. CDR1 is SGHVS, CDR2 FNYEAQ, per germline. The CDR3 loop reads CASSGGQGNTEAFF. CDR3 in DNA: TGTGCCAGCAGCGGGGGACAGGGGAACACTGAAGCTTTCTTT.

CDR3 nucleotides: TGCGCCAGCAGCTACGCCGGGACCGTCGAAGAGACCCAGTACTTC. The encoded protein is CASSYAGTVEETQYF. The chain employs TRBV5-1 and TRBJ2-5, with D perhaps being TRBD1 or TRBD2 (5 bases each). Germline loops: CDR1 SGHRS, CDR2 YFSETQ. This CDR3 is built from 15 residues. Between the trimmed V and J ends, which lost 3 bases and 3 bases, there was a span of 15 bases.

CDR3 in DNA: TGTGCCAGCAGCGCCTCTCGGGCCTCCTACGAGCAGTACTTC. Its protein product is CASSASRASYEQYF. This chain connects TRBV9 to TRBJ2-7; no clear D. The V gene lost 3 bases and the J gene lost 0 bases, with 10 bases spanning the gap. Germline V gene data show CDR1 as SGDLS and CDR2 as YYNGEE. The CDR3 has 14 amino acids.

This clone was detected only once. V is TRBV9 and J is TRBJ2-1, with 10 positions matching TRBD2. Germline trimming cut 0 bases from V and 7 bases from J; bases unmatched to any gene: 7. Germline CDR1 SGDLS, CDR2 YYNGEE. There are 16 residues in the CDR3. CDR3 in DNA: TGTGCCAGCAGCGTAGATGGTAGCGGGAGGATGAATGAGCAGTTCTTC. Residues: CASSVDGSGRMNEQFF.

The chain recombines TRBV5-1 with TRBJ2-1; 7 bases map to TRBD2. V was clipped by 5 bases and J by 2 bases; unmatched bases: 4. This CDR3 spans 14 amino acids. Germline loops: CDR1 SGHRS, CDR2 YFSETQ. CDR3 protein: CASRASGPYNEQFF. The DNA for the CDR3 is TGCGCCAGCAGAGCTAGCGGCCCCTACAATGAGCAGTTCTTC.

This chain joins TRBV28 and TRBJ2-7; D is undetermined. The V end lost 6 bases, the J end lost 1 base, and 13 bases lay between the germline ends. Germline V gene lookup returns CDR1 MDHEN and CDR2 SYDVKM. The CDR3 runs 14 residues. CDR3 residues: CASSHSGDSYEQYF. In DNA, the CDR3 is TGTGCCAGCAGCCATTCAGGCGATTCCTACGAGCAGTACTTC.

The gene calls are TRBV28 and TRBJ1-1; tentatively, D is TRBD1 (6 bases). The germline gives CDR1 MDHEN, CDR2 SYDVKM. This CDR3 spans 13 amino acids. CDR3 DNA: TGTGGCTCTAGAGGACAGATGAACACTGAAGCTTTCTTT. It is translated as CGSRGQMNTEAFF.

This chain uses TRBV10-1 with TRBJ2-7; 9 nucleotides agree with TRBD2. Trimming removed 2 bases from V and 5 bases from J; junction bases left unmatched: 7. Germline V gene sequence: CDR1 WNHNN, CDR2 SYGVQD (reference sequence). The CDR3 has 15 residues. This CDR3 reads CASSEGLAGFHEQYF. The CDR3 DNA reads as TGCGCCAGCAGTGAGGGGCTAGCGGGATTCCACGAGCAGTACTTC.

The chain recombines TRBV5-1 with TRBJ2-2, with 7 positions matching TRBD2. J gave up 1 base and V 0 bases, and 0 bases lay outside the gene matches. The CDR3 totals 15 residues. Germline loops: CDR1 SGHRS, CDR2 YFSETQ. CDR3 sequence: CASSLASGNTGELFF. CDR3 sequence (DNA): TGCGCCAGCAGCTTGGCTAGCGGGAACACCGGGGAGCTGTTTTTT.

J is TRBJ1-2 and V is TRBV7-2, with D uncertain. The V gene's germline CDR1 is SGHTA and CDR2 FQGNSA. V was trimmed by 0 bases and J by 8 bases, leaving 13 bases between them. This CDR3 has 14 residues. The CDR3 DNA is TGTGCCAGCAGCTTAGCGCTTGGACCCAGGGGCTACACCTTC. Protein: CASSLALGPRGYTF.

In regard to this clone: A much larger clone differs by one base, so this may be a read error. The chain uses TRBV2 and TRBJ1-2; D might be TRBD1 (5 bases). Germline-derived CDR1 and CDR2 are SNHLY and FYNNEI. The CDR3 runs 15 residues. V was shortened by 2 bases and J by 9 bases, with 19 bases between the two germline ends. CDR3 coding DNA: TGTGCCAGCAGTGAAAGATGGGGCGGCGAGGCGAGCTACACCTTC. It encodes CASSERWGGEASYTF.

The rearrangement uses TRBV28 and TRBJ2-5; D may be TRBD1 or TRBD2 (7 bases each). Trimming removed 5 bases at V and 6 bases at J, with 22 bases between. CDR3 size: 16 residues. Germline lookup yields CDR1 MDHEN and CDR2 SYDVKM. This CDR3 reads CASSRRGREREKTQYF. In DNA form, the CDR3 reads TGTGCCAGCAGTCGAAGGGGGCGGGAGAGGGAAAAGACCCAGTACTTC.

The chain carries TRBV5-5 and TRBJ2-7; 9 nucleotides align to TRBD1. There are 14 residues in the CDR3. Germline V gene data show CDR1 as SGHKS and CDR2 as YYEKEE (reference sequence). V gave up 4 bases and J gave up 3 bases; unmatched junction bases: 5. CDR3 DNA sequence: TGTGCCAGCAGCCCCGACAGGGGGGACTACGAGCAGTACTTC. Protein: CASSPDRGDYEQYF.

The J gene is TRBJ1-1, the V gene TRBV9; D ambiguous. CDR3 length: 13 amino acids. Germline V CDR1 and CDR2: SGDLS, YYNGEE. The V gene lost 0 bases and the J gene lost 4 bases, with 7 bases spanning the gap. In DNA, the CDR3 is TGTGCCAGCAGCGTAGCCGCAGGCACTGAAGCTTTCTTT. Translation gives CASSVAAGTEAFF.

This chain links TRBV4-3 with TRBJ2-2, with 9 nucleotides matching TRBD2. The CDR3 spans 17 residues. V shed 2 bases and J 2 bases; nucleotides not matched to a gene: 6. Germline CDR1 is LGHNA and CDR2 is YSLEER. The CDR3 coding sequence is TGCGCCAGCAGCCAACTCCCCGGGACTAGCAACACCGGGGAGCTGTTTTTT. This encodes CASSQLPGTSNTGELFF.

This chain connects TRBV14 to TRBJ2-1, with D maybe TRBD2 (6 bases). This CDR3 region has 14 residues. Germline V gives CDR1 SGHDN, CDR2 FVKESK. The V end was cut by 1 base, the J end by 7 bases, with 11 bases between. The chain's CDR3 is CASSQVLAWNEQFF. CDR3 bases: TGTGCCAGCAGCCAAGTGCTAGCGTGGAATGAGCAGTTCTTC.